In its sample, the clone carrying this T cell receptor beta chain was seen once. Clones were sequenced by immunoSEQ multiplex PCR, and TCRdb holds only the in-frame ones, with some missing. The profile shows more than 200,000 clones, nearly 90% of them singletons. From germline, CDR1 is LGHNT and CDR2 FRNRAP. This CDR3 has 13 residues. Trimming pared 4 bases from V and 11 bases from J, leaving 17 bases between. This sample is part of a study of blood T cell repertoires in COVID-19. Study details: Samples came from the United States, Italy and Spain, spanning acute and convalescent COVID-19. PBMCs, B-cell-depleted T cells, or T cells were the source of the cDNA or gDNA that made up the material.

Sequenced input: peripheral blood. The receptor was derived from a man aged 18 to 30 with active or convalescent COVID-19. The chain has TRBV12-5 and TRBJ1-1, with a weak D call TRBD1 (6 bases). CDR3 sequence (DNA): TGTGCTAGTGGTTCGGAAACCGGGACAAGGGCTTTCTTT. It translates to CASGSETGTRAFF.